Below, one TCR beta chain is given with its context. Its antigen remains unidentified. This sample stems from a study of vaccination effects on CD4 cells after COVID-19. Study background: Viral peptide pools were used in the ViraFEST assay to expand antigen-specific CD4+ T cells, and sequencing came afterward. The researchers cultured some 2.1 million PBMC per well with 9.5 to 10 IU/ml IL-2 and roughly 9.1 ug/ml peptides.

Cultured cells yielded isolated CD4+ T cells after nine to ten days. Vaccination of participants consisted of two doses of either the BNT162b2 or mRNA-1273 vaccine. The study found no prior SARS-CoV-2 infection in the vaccine recipients, who tested negative for nucleocapsid antibodies. Findings and limits, study-wide: Vaccine- and infection-induced clones showed marked clonal contraction late following vaccination.

Some clones are missing from TCRdb's copy, which holds only in-frame ones; the method was immunoSEQ multiplex PCR. The sample has some 66,000 clones, more than 60% seen once. Trimming stripped 0 bases from V and 1 base from J, with 8 bases between. CDR3 length equals 16 residues. From germline, CDR1 is SGDLS and CDR2 YYNGEE. The receptor's source is a human donor who received a COVID-19 vaccine. The specimen comprised CD4+ T cells from PBMCs cultured without peptide, sampled after COVID-19 vaccination. The J gene is TRBJ2-6, the V gene TRBV9; D is possibly TRBD1 or TRBD2 (5 bases each). The CDR3 region is CASSVEGTSGANVLTF. DNA of the CDR3: TGTGCCAGCAGCGTAGAAGGGACGTCTGGGGCCAACGTCCTGACTTTC.